Listed below are T cell receptor beta chains from one sample, sequenced in a study of HIV-infected patients and healthy controls. TCRdb recomputed calls from the 5' RACE reads with MiXCR, one row per CDR3 protein. Here the sample spans more than 9,500 distinct CDR3 sequences, roughly 9.5% being singletons. The sample in question was blood, obtained before antiretroviral therapy. Receptors were obtained from an adult with HIV infection. The donor label of this sample is uncertain. CDR3s include the opening cysteine and the closing phenylalanine or tryptophan. The D gene is left open where the match is weak. A clone size is listed for some rows: how often the clone was seen (once, few, many), or a class if it is expanded.

>TRBJ2-5|TRBD1|TRBV20-1|many
TGCAGTGCTAGAGTCGGGACAGGGGGCAAAGAGACCCAGTACTTC
CSARVGTGGKETQYF
>TRBJ2-1|NA|TRBV12-3/TRBV12-4|medium-sized
TGTGCCACCCAACCGGGGGTGGCCAATGAGCAGTTCTTC
CATQPGVANEQFF
>TRBJ2-2|TRBD1|TRBV9|NA
TGTGCCAGCAGCGCTTCCGGGACAGGGGGCACCGGGGAGCTGTTTTTT
CASSASGTGGTGELFF
>TRBJ2-4|TRBD1|TRBV6-2/TRBV6-3|NA
TGTGCCAGCAGTTCGCGACAGGGGGGAGCCAAAAACATTCAGTACTTC
CASSSRQGGAKNIQYF
>TRBJ1-3|NA|TRBV7-2|once
TGTGCCAGCAGCTCGGTGCTCGGTGGAAACACCATATATTTT
CASSSVLGGNTIYF
>TRBJ2-1|NA|TRBV3-1|medium-sized
TGTGCCAGCAGTGTCTACAATGAGCAGTTCTTC
CASSVYNEQFF
>TRBJ2-7|TRBD2|TRBV10-2|many
TGCGCCAGCAGCGCTAGCGGGGTTGGGCTCGAGCAGTACTTC
CASSASGVGLEQYF
>TRBJ2-1|NA|TRBV3-1|many
TGTGCCAGCAGCCTTCTCCGGGAGCAGTTCTTC
CASSLLREQFF
>TRBJ2-7|TRBD1|TRBV9|NA
TGTGCCAGCAGCTCACAGGGGGCCTACGAGCAGTACTTC
CASSSQGAYEQYF
>TRBJ1-3|NA|TRBV5-1|NA
TGCGCCAGCAGCCCGGGACCCTCTGGAAACACCATATATTTT
CASSPGPSGNTIYF
>TRBJ2-7|NA|TRBV30|many
TGTGCCTGGAGCGGGACCCTGACATCCTACGAGCAGTACTTC
CAWSGTLTSYEQYF
>TRBJ2-1|TRBD2|TRBV20-1|few
TGCAGTGCTGGAACTAGCGGGAGGGCCGGTTTCAATGAGCAGTTCTTC
CSAGTSGRAGFNEQFF
>TRBJ1-2|NA|TRBV5-4|many
TGTGCCAGCAGCTTGGCGGGGGTTTCGAGGGACTATGGCTACACCTTC
CASSLAGVSRDYGYTF
>TRBJ2-4|NA|TRBV18|many
TGTGCCAGCTCACAAGGCCCCCCTGGCAGGGCCAAAAACATTCAGTACTTC
CASSQGPPGRAKNIQYF
>TRBJ1-4|NA|TRBV3-1|NA
TGTGCCAGCAGCCAAACTGCCTGGGGGGAAAAACTGTTTTTT
CASSQTAWGEKLFF
>TRBJ2-3|TRBD1|TRBV7-8|many
TGTGCCAGCAGCCCGACGACAGGGTTCAGTCCGCAGTATTTT
CASSPTTGFSPQYF
>TRBJ2-2|TRBD1|TRBV7-9|large
TGTGCCAGCAGCGTCCAGGACAGGGGCACCGGGGAGCTGTTTTTT
CASSVQDRGTGELFF
>TRBJ2-1|TRBD2|TRBV11-3|many
TGTGCCAGCAGAGTGGCCCCAGGACTAGGTTACAATGAGCAGTTCTTC
CASRVAPGLGYNEQFF
>TRBJ2-3|NA|TRBV7-2|NA
TGTGCCAGCAGCTTAGCGCCAGAGAGCACAGATACGCAGTATTTT
CASSLAPESTDTQYF
>TRBJ2-3|TRBD2|TRBV9|many
TGTGCCAGCAGCGTAGCCGGATATTTAGCGGGGGGGCCGCTAGATACGCAGTATTTT
CASSVAGYLAGGPLDTQYF
>TRBJ2-1|TRBD2|TRBV7-7|many
TGTGCTAGCAGCTTAGACGGGGCTAGCGGGGTAAGCTCCTACAATGAGCAGTTCTTC
CASSLDGASGVSSYNEQFF
>TRBJ1-1|NA|TRBV5-6|NA
TGTGCCAGCAGCCTGCTAGGGACTGAAGCTTTCTTT
CASSLLGTEAFF
>TRBJ1-6|NA|TRBV20-1|many
TGCAGTGCTCAGATCGGATCGGCGCTTCGGGCACCCCTCCACTTT
CSAQIGSALRAPLHF
>TRBJ1-2|NA|TRBV30|NA
TGTGCCTGCAGGGATATCGGCTATGGCTACACCTTC
CACRDIGYGYTF
>TRBJ2-7|NA|TRBV10-1|NA
TGCGCCAGCAGTGATGAGATGGGAAGGGGACACGAGCAGTACTTC
CASSDEMGRGHEQYF
>TRBJ2-3|NA|TRBV19|few
TGTGCCAGTAGTCCCTTAGTGGGAGATACGCAGTATTTT
CASSPLVGDTQYF
>TRBJ1-2|NA|TRBV20-1|many
TGCAGTGCTCCCCCCGGGGGGAACGACTATGGCTACACCTTC
CSAPPGGNDYGYTF
>TRBJ1-6|NA|TRBV9|many
TGTGCCTCGGCCAACCCGAATTCACCCCTCCACTTT
CASANPNSPLHF
>TRBJ2-2|NA|TRBV12-3/TRBV12-4|once
TGTGCCAGCCGTCAGGGGCTGGACGGGGAGCTGTTTTTT
CASRQGLDGELFF
>TRBJ2-1|NA|TRBV6-2/TRBV6-3|many
TGTGCCAGCAGTCCCCTAGAGGGGGGGCAGTTCTTC
CASSPLEGGQFF
>TRBJ1-6|TRBD1|TRBV7-6|many
TGTGCCAGCAGCGGACAGGATTATTCACCCCTCCACTTT
CASSGQDYSPLHF
>TRBJ2-1|TRBD2|TRBV3-1|many
TGTGCCAGCAGCCAAGTCGCACTAGCGGGAGGACGTGAGCAGTTCTTC
CASSQVALAGGREQFF
>TRBJ2-7|NA|TRBV7-8|NA
TGTGCCAGCAGCTTGGCCCGGTTGGCAGGCTCTGACGAGCAGTACTTC
CASSLARLAGSDEQYF
>TRBJ1-1|TRBD1|TRBV10-3|medium-sized
TGTGCCATCAGTGGAGGTTACGTGGGGACAGACACTGAAGCTTTCTTT
CAISGGYVGTDTEAFF
>TRBJ2-2|NA|TRBV7-3|many
TGTGCCAGCAGCCCCCATGGGGGGAACACCGGGGAGCTGTTTTTT
CASSPHGGNTGELFF
>TRBJ2-5|TRBD1|TRBV9|many
TGTGCCAGCAGCGCCGGGGGACAGGGAGGGACCCAGTACTTC
CASSAGGQGGTQYF
>TRBJ2-1|TRBD2|TRBV5-6|NA
TGTGCCAGCAGCTGGTCGGGGGGGCCCAATGAGCAGTTCTTC
CASSWSGGPNEQFF
>TRBJ1-1|TRBD1|TRBV12-3/TRBV12-4|many
TGTGCCAGCAGTCAGAGGGACAGGGAGAACACTGAAGCTTTCTTT
CASSQRDRENTEAFF
>TRBJ1-5|NA|TRBV5-1|NA
TGCGCCAGCAGCTTGGGTTCCGGGGACCCTAGTCAGCCCCAGCATTTT
CASSLGSGDPSQPQHF
>TRBJ2-2|TRBD2|TRBV20-1|NA
TGCAGTGCGTTTGGGAGGGTAGAGACCGGGGAGCTGTTTTTT
CSAFGRVETGELFF
>TRBJ1-6|TRBD1|TRBV4-2|NA
TGTGCCAGCAGCCAAGATGGAGGGGGCAATTCACCCCTCCACTTT
CASSQDGGGNSPLHF
>TRBJ2-2|NA|TRBV6-2/TRBV6-3|few
TGTGCCAGCAGTACGGAGGCAGACACCGGGGAGCTGTTTTTT
CASSTEADTGELFF
>TRBJ2-1|TRBD2|TRBV3-1|medium-sized
TGTGCCAGCAGCCAGCGGGAGCCTCCATACAATGAGCAGTTCTTC
CASSQREPPYNEQFF
>TRBJ2-7|NA|TRBV6-5|many
TGTGCCAGCAGTTACGTCGGGACCTACGAGCAGTACTTC
CASSYVGTYEQYF
>TRBJ2-7|TRBD1|TRBV24-1|many
TGTGCCACCAGTGATCCCACGGGGACAGGGTCCTACGAGCAGTACTTC
CATSDPTGTGSYEQYF
>TRBJ2-3|TRBD2|TRBV5-5|many
TGTGCCAGCAGCTTGGACCCTAGCGGGGGGGGCACAGATACGCAGTATTTT
CASSLDPSGGGTDTQYF
>TRBJ1-5|NA|TRBV5-1|NA
TGCGCCAGCAGCTTGGCCTCAGGGGCCAATCAGCCCCAGCATTTT
CASSLASGANQPQHF